The text below deals with one T cell receptor (beta chain). The CDR3 contains 13 residues. The germline V gene encodes CDR1 SNHLY and CDR2 FYNNEI. Deletions cut 6 bases from V and 3 bases from J, with 9 bases between. TCRdb's table, derived via immunoSEQ multiplex PCR, lists solely in-frame clones and lacks some. The sample has approximately 300,000 clones, under 90% seen once. These data are taken from a study of blood T cell repertoires in COVID-19. This chain uses TRBV2 with TRBJ1-5; D is ambiguous. Source material: peripheral blood. The source of this sequence is a woman under 40 with COVID-19, enrolled during active disease. The CDR3: CASRRHPNQPQHF. The DNA for the CDR3 is TGTGCCAGCAGACGACACCCCAATCAGCCCCAGCATTTT. The complete variable domain, with remaining parts taken from reference TRBV2 and TRBJ1-5, reads EPEVTQTPSHQVTQMGQEVILRCVPISNHLYFYWYRQILGQKVEFLVSFYNNEISEKSEIFDDQFSVERPDGSNFTLKIRSTKLEDSAMYFCASRRHPNQPQHFGDGTRLSIL.